The clone carrying this TCR beta chain has just a few counts. CDR1 is SNHLY, CDR2 FYNNEI, per germline. V trimming: 0 bases; J trimming: 6 bases; junction bases outside the gene matches: 9. The CDR3 has 17 amino acids. The sample is drawn from a study of read filtering for tumor transcriptome and immune sequencing. The wider study: DNase treatment preceded whole-transcriptome library preparation.

This library used roughly 400 ng RNA and molecular barcoded adaptors spanning alpha/delta and beta/gamma chains. TCRdb itself ran the reads through MiXCR, one entry per CDR3 protein. The sample lists tens of thousands of distinct CDR3 sequences; roughly 21% were seen once. The chain is built from TRBV2 and TRBJ2-2; 8 bases align to TRBD2. The specimen was a population of CD138-negative cells sorted from bone marrow. The TCR comes from a donor aged 40 or over with multiple myeloma. The chain's CDR3 is CASSEAVSGDYAGELFF. The CDR3 DNA reads TGTGCCAGCAGTGAAGCGGTTAGCGGGGATTATGCCGGGGAGCTGTTTTTT.